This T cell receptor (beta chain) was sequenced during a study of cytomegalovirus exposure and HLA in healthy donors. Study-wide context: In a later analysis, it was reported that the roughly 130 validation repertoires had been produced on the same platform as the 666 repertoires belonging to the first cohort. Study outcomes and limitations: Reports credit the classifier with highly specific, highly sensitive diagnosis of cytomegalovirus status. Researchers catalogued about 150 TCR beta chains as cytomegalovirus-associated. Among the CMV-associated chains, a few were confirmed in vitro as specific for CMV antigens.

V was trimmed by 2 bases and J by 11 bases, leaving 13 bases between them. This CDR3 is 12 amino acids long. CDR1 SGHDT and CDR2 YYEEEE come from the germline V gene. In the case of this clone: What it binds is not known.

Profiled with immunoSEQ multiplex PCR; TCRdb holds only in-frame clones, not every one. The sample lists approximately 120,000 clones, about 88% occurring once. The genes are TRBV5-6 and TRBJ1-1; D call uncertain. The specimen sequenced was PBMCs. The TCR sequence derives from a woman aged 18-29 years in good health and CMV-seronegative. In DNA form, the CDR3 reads TGTGCCAGCAGCTTAAGCGGGCAGGAGGCTTTCTTT. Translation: CASSLSGQEAFF.